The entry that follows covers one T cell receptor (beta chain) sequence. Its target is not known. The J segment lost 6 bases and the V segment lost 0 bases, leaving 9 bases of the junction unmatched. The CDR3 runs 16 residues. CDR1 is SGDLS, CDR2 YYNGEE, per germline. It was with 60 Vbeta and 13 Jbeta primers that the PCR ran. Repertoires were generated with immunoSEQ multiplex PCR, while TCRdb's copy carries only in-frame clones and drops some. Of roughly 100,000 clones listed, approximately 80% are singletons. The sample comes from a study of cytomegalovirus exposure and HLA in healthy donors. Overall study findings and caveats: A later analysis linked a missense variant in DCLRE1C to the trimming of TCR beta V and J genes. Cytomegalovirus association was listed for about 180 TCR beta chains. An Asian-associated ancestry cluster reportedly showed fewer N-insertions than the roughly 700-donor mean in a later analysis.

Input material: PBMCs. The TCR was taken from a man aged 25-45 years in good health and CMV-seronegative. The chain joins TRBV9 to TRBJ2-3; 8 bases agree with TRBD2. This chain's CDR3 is CASSVGHGGAGDTQYF. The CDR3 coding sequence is TGTGCCAGCAGCGTAGGTCACGGGGGGGCCGGCGATACGCAGTATTTT.